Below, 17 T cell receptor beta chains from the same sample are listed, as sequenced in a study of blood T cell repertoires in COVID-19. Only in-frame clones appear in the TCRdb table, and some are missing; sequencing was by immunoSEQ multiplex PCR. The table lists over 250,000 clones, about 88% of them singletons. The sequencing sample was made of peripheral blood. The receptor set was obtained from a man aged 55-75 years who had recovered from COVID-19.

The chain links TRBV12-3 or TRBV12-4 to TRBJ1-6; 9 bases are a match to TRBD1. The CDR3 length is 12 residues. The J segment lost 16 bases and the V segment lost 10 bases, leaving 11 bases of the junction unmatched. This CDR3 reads CATTRDRAHLHF. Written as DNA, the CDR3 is TGTGCCACCACCCGGGACAGGGCCCATCTCCACTTT.

The CDR3: CASRQGQGHTEAFF. CDR3 nucleotides: TGTGCCAGCAGGCAGGGACAGGGGCACACTGAAGCTTTCTTT. V is TRBV6-5 and J is TRBJ1-1, with 10 bases matching TRBD1. Germline CDR1 is MNHEY and CDR2 is SVGAGI. V shed 6 bases and J 3 bases; nucleotides not matched to a gene: 4. The CDR3 totals 14 residues.

The CDR3 loop is CASSLELGGASEAFF. CDR3 nucleotides: TGTGCCAGCAGCCTGGAACTCGGGGGGGCCTCTGAAGCTTTCTTT. J is TRBJ1-1 and V is TRBV7-2, with TRBD1 as a possible D gene (6 bases). The germline CDR1 and CDR2 sequences are SGHTA and FQGNSA. The germline V and J ends were trimmed by 5 bases and 6 bases, with 19 bases remaining between them. The CDR3 extends over 15 amino acids.

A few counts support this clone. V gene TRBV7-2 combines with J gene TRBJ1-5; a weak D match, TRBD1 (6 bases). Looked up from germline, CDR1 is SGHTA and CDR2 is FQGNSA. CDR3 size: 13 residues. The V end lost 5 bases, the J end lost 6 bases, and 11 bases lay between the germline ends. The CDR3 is CASSDSQGQPQHF. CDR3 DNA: TGTGCCAGCAGCGACTCACAGGGTCAGCCCCAGCATTTT.

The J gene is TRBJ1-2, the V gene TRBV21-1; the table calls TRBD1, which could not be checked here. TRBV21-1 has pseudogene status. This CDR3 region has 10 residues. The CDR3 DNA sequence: TGTGCCAGGGGGGCTTGTGGCTACACCTTC. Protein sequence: CARGACGYTF.

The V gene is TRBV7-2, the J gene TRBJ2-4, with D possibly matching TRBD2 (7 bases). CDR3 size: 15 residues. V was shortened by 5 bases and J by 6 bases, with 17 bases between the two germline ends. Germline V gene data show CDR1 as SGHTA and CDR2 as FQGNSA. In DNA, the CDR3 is TGTGCCAGCAGCCCGTCCCAGGGGAGGGGAAACATTCAGTACTTC. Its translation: CASSPSQGRGNIQYF.

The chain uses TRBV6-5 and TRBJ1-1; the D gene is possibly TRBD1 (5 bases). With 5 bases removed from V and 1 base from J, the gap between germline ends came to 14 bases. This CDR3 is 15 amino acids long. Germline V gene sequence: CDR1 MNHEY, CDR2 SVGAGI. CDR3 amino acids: CASSTRTSGNTEAFF. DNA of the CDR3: TGTGCCAGCAGTACCAGGACATCCGGGAACACTGAAGCTTTCTTT.

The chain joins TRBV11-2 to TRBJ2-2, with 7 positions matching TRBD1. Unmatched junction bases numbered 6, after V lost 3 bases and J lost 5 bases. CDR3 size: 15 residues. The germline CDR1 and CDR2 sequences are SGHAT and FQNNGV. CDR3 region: CASSFDRVWTGELFF. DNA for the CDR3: TGTGCCAGCAGCTTCGACAGGGTATGGACCGGGGAGCTGTTTTTT.

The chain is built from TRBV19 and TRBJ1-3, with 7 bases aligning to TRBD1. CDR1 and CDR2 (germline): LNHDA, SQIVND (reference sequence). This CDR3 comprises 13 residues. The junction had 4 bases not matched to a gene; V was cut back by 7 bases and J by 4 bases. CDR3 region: CASTRQGGNTIYF. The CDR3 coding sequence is TGTGCCAGTACCCGACAGGGAGGAAACACCATATATTTT.

CDR3 nucleotides: TGTGCCAGTACTATGGGGGACGGGGGTCAGCCCCAGCATTTT. Residues: CASTMGDGGQPQHF. The chain links TRBV19 to TRBJ1-5, with TRBD1 as a possible D gene (5 bases). This CDR3 is 14 amino acids long. Germline values: CDR1 LNHDA, CDR2 SQIVND (reference sequence). V was pared by 7 bases and J by 6 bases, with 16 bases between.

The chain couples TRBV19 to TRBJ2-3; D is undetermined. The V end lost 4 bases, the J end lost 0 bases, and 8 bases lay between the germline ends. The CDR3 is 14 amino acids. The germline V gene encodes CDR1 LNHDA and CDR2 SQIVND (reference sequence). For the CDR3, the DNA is TGTGCCAGTAGTACCGATCTAAGCACAGATACGCAGTATTTT. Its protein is CASSTDLSTDTQYF. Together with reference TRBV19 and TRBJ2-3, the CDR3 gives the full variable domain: DGGITQSPKYLFRKEGQNVTLSCEQNLNHDAMYWYRQDPGQGLRLIYYSQIVNDFQKGDIAEGYSVSREKKESFPLTVTSAQKNPTAFYLCASSTDLSTDTQYFGPGTRLTVL.

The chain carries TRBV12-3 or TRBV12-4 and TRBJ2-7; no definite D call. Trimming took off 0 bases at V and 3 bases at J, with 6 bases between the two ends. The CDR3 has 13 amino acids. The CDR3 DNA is TGTGCCAGCAGTTTAGCGCACGGCTACGAGCAGTACTTC. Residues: CASSLAHGYEQYF.

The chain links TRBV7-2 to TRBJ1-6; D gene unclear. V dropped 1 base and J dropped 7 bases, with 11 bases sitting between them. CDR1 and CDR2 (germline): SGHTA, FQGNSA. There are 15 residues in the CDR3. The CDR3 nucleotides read TGTGCCAGCAGCTTAGAAGGCAGGAAGAATTCACCCCTCCACTTT. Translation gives CASSLEGRKNSPLHF. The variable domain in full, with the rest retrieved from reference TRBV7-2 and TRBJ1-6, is GAGVSQSPSNKVTEKGKDVELRCDPISGHTALYWYRQSLGQGLEFLIYFQGNSAPDKSGLPSDRFSAERTGGSVSTLTIQRTQQEDSAVYLCASSLEGRKNSPLHFGNGTRLTVT.

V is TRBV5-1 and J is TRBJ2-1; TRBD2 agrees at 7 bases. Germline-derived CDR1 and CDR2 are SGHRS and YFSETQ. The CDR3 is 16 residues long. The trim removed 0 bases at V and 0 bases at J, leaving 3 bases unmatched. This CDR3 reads CASSLGTRSSYNEQFF. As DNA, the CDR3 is TGCGCCAGCAGCTTGGGGACTAGAAGCTCCTACAATGAGCAGTTCTTC.

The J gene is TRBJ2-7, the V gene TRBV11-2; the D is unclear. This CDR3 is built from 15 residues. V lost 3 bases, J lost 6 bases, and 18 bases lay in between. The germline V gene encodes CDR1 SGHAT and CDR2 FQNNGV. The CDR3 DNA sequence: TGTGCCAGCAGCTTCGCTAACAGTGGGTTCAGCGAGCAGTACTTC. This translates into CASSFANSGFSEQYF.

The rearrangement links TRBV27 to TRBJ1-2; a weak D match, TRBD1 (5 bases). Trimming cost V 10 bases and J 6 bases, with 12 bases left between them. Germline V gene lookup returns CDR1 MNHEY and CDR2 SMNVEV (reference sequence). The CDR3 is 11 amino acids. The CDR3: CATGGGNGYTF. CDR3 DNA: TGTGCCACCGGGGGGGGAAATGGCTACACCTTC.

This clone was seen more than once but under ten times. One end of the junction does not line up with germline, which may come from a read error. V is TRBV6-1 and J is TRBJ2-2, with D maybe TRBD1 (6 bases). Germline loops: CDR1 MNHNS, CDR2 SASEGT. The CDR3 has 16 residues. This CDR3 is CASREGQTLLTGELFF. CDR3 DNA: TGTGCCAGCAGAGAAGGACAGACCTTACTCACCGGGGAGCTGTTTTTT.